This TCR beta chain comes out of a study of cytomegalovirus exposure and HLA in healthy donors. On this clone: Its antigen is not known.

The CDR3 is 18 amino acids. Germline lookup yields CDR1 LGHNA and CDR2 YNFKEQ. V lost 0 bases, J lost 0 bases, and 17 bases lay in between. The PCR employed 60 Vbeta primers together with 13 Jbeta primers. Some clones are missing from TCRdb's copy, which holds only in-frame ones; the method was immunoSEQ multiplex PCR. The sample lists fewer than 180,000 clones; about 60% were seen once. General observations from the study: The investigators catalogued 164 TCR beta chains as cytomegalovirus-associated. CMV serostatus was the only recorded immune exposure for donors. In a later analysis, a genetic analysis reported fewer productive-TCR N-insertions in an Asian-associated ancestry cluster than the cohort average.

The source material was PBMCs. This TCR came from a woman aged 60-70 years in good health and CMV-seropositive. V and J are TRBV4-2 and TRBJ1-1; no firm D call. DNA for the CDR3: TGTGCCAGCAGCCAAGAAAACCCTACTACAACCTTGAACACTGAAGCTTTCTTT. The encoded protein is CASSQENPTTTLNTEAFF.